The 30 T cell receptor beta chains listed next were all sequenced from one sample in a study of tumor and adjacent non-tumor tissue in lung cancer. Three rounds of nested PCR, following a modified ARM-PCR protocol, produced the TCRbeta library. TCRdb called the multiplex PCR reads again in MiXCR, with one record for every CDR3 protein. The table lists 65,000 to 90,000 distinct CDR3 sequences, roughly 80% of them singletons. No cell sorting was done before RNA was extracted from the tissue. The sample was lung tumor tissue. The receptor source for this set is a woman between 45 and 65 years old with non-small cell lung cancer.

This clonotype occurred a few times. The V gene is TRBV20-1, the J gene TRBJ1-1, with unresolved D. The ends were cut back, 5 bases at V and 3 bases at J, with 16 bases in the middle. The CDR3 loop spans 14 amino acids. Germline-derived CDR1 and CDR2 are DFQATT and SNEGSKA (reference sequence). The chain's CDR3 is CSALGGVVYTEAFF. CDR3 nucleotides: TGCAGTGCTCTCGGCGGGGTAGTGTACACTGAAGCTTTCTTT.

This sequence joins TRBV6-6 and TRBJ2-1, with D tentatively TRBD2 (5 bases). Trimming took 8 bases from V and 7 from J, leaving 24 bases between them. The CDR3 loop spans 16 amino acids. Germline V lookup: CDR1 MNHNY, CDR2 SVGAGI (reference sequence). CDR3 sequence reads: CASCSPSGISTNEQFF. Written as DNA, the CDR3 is TGTGCCAGCTGTTCACCCTCCGGGATTAGTACGAATGAGCAGTTCTTC.

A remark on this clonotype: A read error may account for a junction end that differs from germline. DNA of the CDR3: TGCAGTGCTAGAGATTATACAGAAACAGATACGCGGTATTTT. This translates into CSARDYTETDTRYF. This chain links TRBV20-1 with TRBJ2-3; D remains ambiguous. The CDR3 has 14 amino acids. Germline V lookup: CDR1 DFQATT, CDR2 SNEGSKA (reference sequence).

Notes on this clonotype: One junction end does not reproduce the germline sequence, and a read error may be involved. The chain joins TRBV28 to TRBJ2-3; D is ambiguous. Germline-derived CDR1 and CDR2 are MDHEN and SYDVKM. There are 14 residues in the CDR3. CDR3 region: CASSPPHSRDTQYF. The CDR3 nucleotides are TGTGCCAGCAGCCCCCCTCATAGCAGAGATACGCAATATTTT.

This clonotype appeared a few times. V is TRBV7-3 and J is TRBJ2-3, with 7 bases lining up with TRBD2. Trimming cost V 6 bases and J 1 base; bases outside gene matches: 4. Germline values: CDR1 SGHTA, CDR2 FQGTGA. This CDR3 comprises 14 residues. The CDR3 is CASSRGEGTDTQYF. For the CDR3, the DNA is TGTGCCAGCAGTCGGGGGGAGGGCACAGATACGCAGTATTTT.

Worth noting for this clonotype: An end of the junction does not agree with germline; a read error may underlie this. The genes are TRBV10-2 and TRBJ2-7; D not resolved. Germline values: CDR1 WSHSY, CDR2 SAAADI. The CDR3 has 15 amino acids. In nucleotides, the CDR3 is TGCGCCAGCGGTGAGTCTGAGACTCCCCTCTACAAGCAGTACTTC. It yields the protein CASGESETPLYKQYF.

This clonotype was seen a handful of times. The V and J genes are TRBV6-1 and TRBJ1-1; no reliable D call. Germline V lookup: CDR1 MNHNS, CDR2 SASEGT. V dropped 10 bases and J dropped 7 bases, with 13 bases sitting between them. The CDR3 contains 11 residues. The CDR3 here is CATRDYNEAFF. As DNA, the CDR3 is TGTGCCACGAGGGATTACAATGAAGCTTTCTTT.

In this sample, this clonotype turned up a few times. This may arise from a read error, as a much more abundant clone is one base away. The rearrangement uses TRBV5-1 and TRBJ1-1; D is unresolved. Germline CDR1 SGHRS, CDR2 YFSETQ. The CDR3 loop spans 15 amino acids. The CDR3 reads CASSFGDDPNTEASF. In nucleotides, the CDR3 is TGCGCCAGCAGCTTCGGTGACGATCCTAACACTGAAGCTTCCTTT. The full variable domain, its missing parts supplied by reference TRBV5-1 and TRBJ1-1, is KAGVTQTPRYLIKTRGQQVTLSCSPISGHRSVSWYQQTPGQGLQFLFEYFSETQRNKGNFPGRFSGRQFSNSRSEMNVSTLELGDSALYLCASSFGDDPNTEASFGQGTRLTVV.

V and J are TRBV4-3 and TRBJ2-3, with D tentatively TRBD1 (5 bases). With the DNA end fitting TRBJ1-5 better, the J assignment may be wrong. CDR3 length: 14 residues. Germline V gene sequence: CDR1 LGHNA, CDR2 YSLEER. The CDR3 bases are TGCGCCAGCAGCCAAAGTGACAGAGCAGATACGCAGCATTTT. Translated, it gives CASSQSDRADTQHF.

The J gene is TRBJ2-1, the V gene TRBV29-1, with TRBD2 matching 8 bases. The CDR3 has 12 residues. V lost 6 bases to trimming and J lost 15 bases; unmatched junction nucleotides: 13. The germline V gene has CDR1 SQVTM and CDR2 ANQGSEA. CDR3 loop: CSVASGLNERFF. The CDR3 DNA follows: TGCAGCGTCGCTAGCGGGCTCAATGAGAGGTTCTTC.

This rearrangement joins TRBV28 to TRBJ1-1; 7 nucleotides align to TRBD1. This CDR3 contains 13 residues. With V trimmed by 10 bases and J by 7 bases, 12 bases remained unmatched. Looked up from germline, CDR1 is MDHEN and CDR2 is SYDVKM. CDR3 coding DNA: TGTGCCAACAGACACCGAGGACAGGTTGAAGCTTTCTTT. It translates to CANRHRGQVEAFF.

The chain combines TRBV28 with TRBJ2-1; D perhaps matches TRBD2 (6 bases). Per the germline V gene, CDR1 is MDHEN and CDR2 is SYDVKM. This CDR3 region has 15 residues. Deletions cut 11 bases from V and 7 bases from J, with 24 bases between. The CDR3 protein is CACTPRRGVGNEQFF. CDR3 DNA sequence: TGTGCCTGTACCCCGCGGCGGGGTGTAGGGAATGAGCAGTTCTTC.

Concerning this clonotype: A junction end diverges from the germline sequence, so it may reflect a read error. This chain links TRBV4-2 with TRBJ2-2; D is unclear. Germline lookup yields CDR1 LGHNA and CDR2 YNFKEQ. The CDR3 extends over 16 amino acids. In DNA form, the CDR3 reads TGTGCCAGCAGCCATGAATGGACGGAGAACATCGGGGAGCTGTTTTTT. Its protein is CASSHEWTENIGELFF.

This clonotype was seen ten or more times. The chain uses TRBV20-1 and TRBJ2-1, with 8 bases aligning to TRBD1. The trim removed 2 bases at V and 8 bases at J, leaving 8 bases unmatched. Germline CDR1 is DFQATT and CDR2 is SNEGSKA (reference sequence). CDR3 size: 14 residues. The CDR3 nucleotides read TGCAGTGCTAGAACAAGCGGACAGGGATATGAGCAGTTCTTC. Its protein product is CSARTSGQGYEQFF.

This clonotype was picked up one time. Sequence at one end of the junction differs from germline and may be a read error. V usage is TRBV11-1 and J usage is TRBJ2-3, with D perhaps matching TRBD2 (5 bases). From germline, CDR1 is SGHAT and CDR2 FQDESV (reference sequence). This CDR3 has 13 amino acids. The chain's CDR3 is CASRGRGMGTQYF. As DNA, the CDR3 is TGTGCCAGCAGAGGGAGAGGGATGGGTACGCAGTACTTT.

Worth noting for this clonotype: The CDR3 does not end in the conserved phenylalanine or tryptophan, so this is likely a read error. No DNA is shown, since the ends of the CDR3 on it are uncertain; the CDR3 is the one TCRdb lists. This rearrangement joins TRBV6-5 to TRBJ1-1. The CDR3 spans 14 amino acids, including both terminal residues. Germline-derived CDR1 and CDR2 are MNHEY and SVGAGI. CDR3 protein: CASTHGVTNTEVFY.

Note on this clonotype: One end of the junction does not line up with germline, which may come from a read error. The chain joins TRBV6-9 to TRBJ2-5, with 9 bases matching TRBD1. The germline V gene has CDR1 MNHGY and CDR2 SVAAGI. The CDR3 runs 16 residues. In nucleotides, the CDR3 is TGTGTCAGCAGTTCGGACAGGGGAGCGGTCGTGGAGATCCAATACTTC. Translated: CVSSSDRGAVVEIQYF.

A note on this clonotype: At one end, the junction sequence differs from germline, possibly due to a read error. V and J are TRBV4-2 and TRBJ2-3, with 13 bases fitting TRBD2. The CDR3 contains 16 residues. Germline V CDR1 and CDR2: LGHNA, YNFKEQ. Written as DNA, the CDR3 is TGTGCGAGCAGCCAAGCGGGACTAGCGGGAACAGATACGCAGTATTTT. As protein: CASSQAGLAGTDTQYF.

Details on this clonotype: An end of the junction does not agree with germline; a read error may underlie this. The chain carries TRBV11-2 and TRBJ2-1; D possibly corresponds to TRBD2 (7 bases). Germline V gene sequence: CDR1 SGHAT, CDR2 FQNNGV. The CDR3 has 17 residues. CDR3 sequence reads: CAITPEGGGSSYNERFF. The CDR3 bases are TGTGCCATCACCCCAGAGGGAGGGGGAAGCTCCTACAATGAGCGGTTCTTC.

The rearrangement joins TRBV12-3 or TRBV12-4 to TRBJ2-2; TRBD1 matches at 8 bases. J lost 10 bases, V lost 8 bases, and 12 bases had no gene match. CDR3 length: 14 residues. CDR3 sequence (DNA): TGTGCCAGCTGCACGACAGGGGTTGCCGTGGAGCTGTTTTTT. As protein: CASCTTGVAVELFF.

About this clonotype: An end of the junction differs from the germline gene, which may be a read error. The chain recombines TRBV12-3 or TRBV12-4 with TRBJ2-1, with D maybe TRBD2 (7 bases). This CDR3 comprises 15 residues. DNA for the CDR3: TGTGTCAGCAGTCCAAACCGGGGAGGGGGGAATGTGCAGTTCTTC. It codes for CVSSPNRGGGNVQFF.

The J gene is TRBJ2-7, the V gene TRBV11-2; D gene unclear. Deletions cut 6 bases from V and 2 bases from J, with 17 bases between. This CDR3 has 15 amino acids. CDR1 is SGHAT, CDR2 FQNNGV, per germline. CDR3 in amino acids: CASSSARVTAYEQYF. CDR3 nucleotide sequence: TGTGCCAGCAGTTCAGCACGGGTCACCGCCTACGAGCAGTACTTC.

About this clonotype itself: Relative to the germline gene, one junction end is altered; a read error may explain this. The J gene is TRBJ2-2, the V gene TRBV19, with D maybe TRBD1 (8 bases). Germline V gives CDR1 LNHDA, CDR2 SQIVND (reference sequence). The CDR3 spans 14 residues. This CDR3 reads CASKGTGGAGELFF. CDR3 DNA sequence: TGTGCCAGTAAGGGTACAGGGGGGGCCGGTGAGCTGTTTTTT.

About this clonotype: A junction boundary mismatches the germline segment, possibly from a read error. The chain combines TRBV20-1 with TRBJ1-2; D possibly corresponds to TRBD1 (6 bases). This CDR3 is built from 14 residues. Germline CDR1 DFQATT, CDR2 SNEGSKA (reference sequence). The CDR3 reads CSAREAGEGYGYIF. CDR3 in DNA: TGCAGTGCTAGAGAGGCAGGGGAAGGCTATGGCTACATCTTC.

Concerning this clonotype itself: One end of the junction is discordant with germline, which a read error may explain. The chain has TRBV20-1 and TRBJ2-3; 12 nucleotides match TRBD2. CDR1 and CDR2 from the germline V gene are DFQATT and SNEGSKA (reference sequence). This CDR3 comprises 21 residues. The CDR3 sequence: CSVREPWSGTSGRWGTDTQYF. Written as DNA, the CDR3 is TGCAGTGTTAGAGAACCCTGGTCCGGAACTAGCGGGAGGTGGGGCACAGATACGCAGTATTTT.

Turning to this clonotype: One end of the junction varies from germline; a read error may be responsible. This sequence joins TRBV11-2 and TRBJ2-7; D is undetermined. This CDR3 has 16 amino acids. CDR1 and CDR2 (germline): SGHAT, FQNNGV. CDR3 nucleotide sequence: TGTGCAAGCAGCTCCACAGAGCCCGGGCCGCGGTACGAGCAATACTTC. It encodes CASSSTEPGPRYEQYF.

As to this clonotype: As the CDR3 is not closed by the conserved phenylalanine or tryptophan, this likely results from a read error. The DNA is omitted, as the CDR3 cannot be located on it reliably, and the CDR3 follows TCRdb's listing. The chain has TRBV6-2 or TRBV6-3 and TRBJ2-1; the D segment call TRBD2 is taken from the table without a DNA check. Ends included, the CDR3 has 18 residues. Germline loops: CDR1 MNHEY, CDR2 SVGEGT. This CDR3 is CASSPVSTSGSTYNEQLL.

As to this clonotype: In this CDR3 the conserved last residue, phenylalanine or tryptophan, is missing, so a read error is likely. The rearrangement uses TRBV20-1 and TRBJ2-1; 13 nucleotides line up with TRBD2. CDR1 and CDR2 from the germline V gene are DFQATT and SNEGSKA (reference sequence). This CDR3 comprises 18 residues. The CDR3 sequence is CSVPQLAGGLSSYNEQFL. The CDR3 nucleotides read TGCAGTGTGCCACAACTAGCGGGAGGGCTGAGCTCCTATAATGAGCAGTTCTTA.

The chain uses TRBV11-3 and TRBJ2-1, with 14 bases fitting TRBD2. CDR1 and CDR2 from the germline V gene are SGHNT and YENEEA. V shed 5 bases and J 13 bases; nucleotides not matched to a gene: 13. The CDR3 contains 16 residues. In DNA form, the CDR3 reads TGTGCCAGCAGCCCCGGACTAGCGGGGGGAGTTAGTGACCAGTTCTTC. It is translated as CASSPGLAGGVSDQFF.

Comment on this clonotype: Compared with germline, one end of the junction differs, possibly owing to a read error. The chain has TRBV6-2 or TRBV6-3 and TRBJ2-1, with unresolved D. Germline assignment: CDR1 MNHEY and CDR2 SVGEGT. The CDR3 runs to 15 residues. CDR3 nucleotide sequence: TGTGCCAGCAGTCAGAGCCCCGACCCGTACAATGAGCGGTTCTTC. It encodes CASSQSPDPYNERFF.